The entry below describes one T cell receptor beta chain. This sample was included in a study of cytomegalovirus exposure and HLA in healthy donors. The V gene's germline CDR1 is MGHRA and CDR2 YSYEKL. Deletions cut 1 base from V and 3 bases from J, with 16 bases between. The CDR3 has 16 residues. The PCR made use of 60 Vbeta and 13 Jbeta primers. This table comes from immunoSEQ multiplex PCR, and its TCRdb copy is limited to in-frame clones, with some not included. The sample yields approximately 72,000 clones, 78% seen once. The sequenced sample was PBMCs. The origin of this receptor is a male donor in good health and CMV-seropositive. The chain links TRBV4-1 to TRBJ2-7; possibly TRBD1 for D (6 bases). CDR3 DNA: TGCGCCAGCAGCCAAGTTTGGTCAGGGGTAAACTACGAGCAGTACTTC. Protein: CASSQVWSGVNYEQYF.